The present entry profiles one T cell receptor beta chain with its context. A sample-barcoded 5' primer and a J-beta primer mix were used in a second PCR of about 7 to 12 cycles. MiXCR, run by TCRdb on the 5' RACE reads, gives a single entry per CDR3 protein. This table has roughly 800,000 distinct CDR3 sequences, over 45% appearing once. The data were obtained in a study of blood T cells in healthy people across ages. This CDR3 spans 15 amino acids. Germline V lookup: CDR1 MNHNS, CDR2 SASEGT. Trimming took 1 base from V and 2 from J, leaving 12 bases between them. The clonotype was recovered from a man aged 25 to 40 in good health. The chain is built from TRBV6-1 and TRBJ2-7; possibly TRBD1 for D (5 bases). The sequenced sample consisted of blood. Here the CDR3 reads CASSEGGLMTYEQYF. CDR3 in DNA: TGTGCCAGCAGTGAAGGGGGCCTGATGACCTACGAGCAGTACTTC.